One sample yielded the 19 T cell receptor beta chains listed below, sequenced in a study of blood T cells in healthy people across ages. Together with a sample-barcoded 5' primer, a J-beta primer mix was included in a second PCR lasting about 7 to 12 cycles. A single record per CDR3 protein comes from TCRdb applying MiXCR to the 5' RACE reads. Among over 1,500,000 distinct CDR3 sequences, around 50% were seen once, and the ten largest hold roughly 2.1%. What was sequenced was blood. All receptors derive from a woman aged 40 to 50 in good health.

This clonotype was observed a handful of times. The chain is built from TRBV2 and TRBJ2-1; tentatively, D is TRBD1 (6 bases). In germline, CDR1 is SNHLY, CDR2 FYNNEI. CDR3 size: 12 residues. Trimming left V 4 bases short and J 12 bases short, with 13 bases between. The CDR3 spells CASSGVGQWQFF. Here the CDR3 DNA reads TGTGCCAGCAGTGGAGTCGGACAGTGGCAGTTCTTC.

The chain uses TRBV12-3 or TRBV12-4 and TRBJ2-7; no clear D. CDR3 length: 13 amino acids. V was shortened by 7 bases and J by 0 bases, with 10 bases between the two germline ends. In DNA form, the CDR3 reads TGTGCCAGCACCTTCCGGACCTCCTACGAGCAGTACTTC. It specifies CASTFRTSYEQYF.

The rearrangement links TRBV5-1 to TRBJ2-4; 9 bases match TRBD1. The DNA matches TRBJ2-7 better at its end, which makes the J call doubtful. The V gene's germline CDR1 is SGHRS and CDR2 YFSETQ. The CDR3 consists of 15 residues. CDR3 region: CASSLAGTGRSEQYF. In nucleotides, the CDR3 is TGCGCCAGCAGCTTGGCCGGGACAGGGAGGTCCGAGCAGTACTTC.

This clonotype has just a few counts. This chain joins TRBV5-5 and TRBJ2-4; 7 bases fit TRBD1. Germline V gives CDR1 SGHKS, CDR2 YYEKEE (reference sequence). Unmatched junction bases numbered 17, after V lost 4 bases and J lost 13 bases. The CDR3 runs to 15 residues. CDR3 residues: CASSPDRRGVYEQYF. The CDR3 DNA follows: TGTGCCAGCAGCCCGGACAGGAGAGGAGTCTATGAGCAGTACTTC.

This chain connects TRBV10-3 to TRBJ2-6; no definite D call. Germline-derived CDR1 and CDR2 are ENHRY and SYGVKD. The V end was cut by 10 bases, the J end by 2 bases, with 9 bases between. The CDR3 loop spans 13 amino acids. The CDR3 DNA sequence: TGTGCCAGCCTCCAACCTGGGGCCAACGTCCTGACTTTC. Translating gives CASLQPGANVLTF.

The chain has TRBV6-2 or TRBV6-3 and TRBJ2-7; TRBD2 matches at 7 bases. The J call may be in error: the DNA end matches TRBJ2-5 better. The CDR3 consists of 13 residues. Germline V CDR1 and CDR2: MNHEY, SVGEGT. DNA for the CDR3: TGTGCCAGCAGATGGACTAGTACAGAGACCCAGTACTTC. Protein sequence: CASRWTSTETQYF.

The rearrangement joins TRBV4-3 to TRBJ2-5; perhaps TRBD1 as D (5 bases). The CDR3 length is 18 residues. Trimming left V 0 bases short and J 5 bases short, with 22 bases between. Germline values: CDR1 LGHNA, CDR2 YSLEER. CDR3 bases: TGCGCCAGCAGCCAAGATCTAAGTGAAGCAGGGTCAATGGAGACCCAGTACTTC. Protein: CASSQDLSEAGSMETQYF.

The chain combines TRBV24-1 with TRBJ2-5; the D call may be TRBD1 or TRBD2 (7 bases each). Trimming took 5 bases from V and 11 from J, leaving 23 bases between them. CDR1 and CDR2 from the germline V gene are KGHDR and SFDVKD. This CDR3 comprises 15 residues. The CDR3 nucleotides read TGTGCCACCAGTGGCCAGGGGGGGTCCTACAATGAGCAGTACTTC. It encodes CATSGQGGSYNEQYF.

The chain employs TRBV15 and TRBJ1-4; D gene unclear. The CDR3 runs 16 residues. V lost 0 bases and J lost 0, with 8 bases in between. Germline V gives CDR1 LNHNV, CDR2 YYDKDF (reference sequence). The CDR3 protein is CATSRDGRTTNEKLFF. The CDR3 DNA sequence: TGTGCCACCAGCAGAGATGGCAGGACAACTAATGAAAAACTGTTTTTT.

The rearrangement uses TRBV20-1 and TRBJ2-5; the match to TRBD1 covers 10 bases. The germline gives CDR1 DFQATT, CDR2 SNEGSKA (reference sequence). Unmatched junction bases numbered 4, after V lost 1 base and J lost 2 bases. This CDR3 has 15 amino acids. CDR3 in amino acids: CSARGTGGSQETQYF. The DNA for the CDR3 is TGCAGTGCTAGAGGGACAGGGGGGTCTCAAGAGACCCAGTACTTC.

This clonotype came up a few times. The V and J genes are TRBV7-2 and TRBJ2-4; 11 nucleotides line up with TRBD2. The CDR3 covers 15 residues. V dropped 5 bases and J dropped 8; count of bases not matched to a gene: 8. The germline CDR1 and CDR2 sequences are SGHTA and FQGNSA. In DNA, the CDR3 is TGTGCCAGCAGCCAAACCAAACTAGCGGGGGACATTCAGTACTTC. This sequence encodes CASSQTKLAGDIQYF.

This clonotype came up a few times. This chain joins TRBV4-3 and TRBJ2-7, with a weak D call TRBD2 (5 bases). Looked up from germline, CDR1 is LGHNA and CDR2 is YSLEER. The CDR3 spans 13 residues. V lost 4 bases to trimming and J lost 7 bases, with 14 bases between them. The chain's CDR3 is CASSPVIPGEQYF. The DNA of the CDR3 is TGCGCCAGCAGCCCCGTGATACCGGGGGAGCAGTACTTC.

The chain combines TRBV7-9 with TRBJ2-5; a weak D match, TRBD2 (5 bases). The V end was cut by 4 bases, the J end by 2 bases, with 8 bases between. Germline V gene sequence: CDR1 SEHNR, CDR2 FQNEAQ (reference sequence). The CDR3 is 13 amino acids. CDR3 sequence (DNA): TGTGCCAGCAGCTGGAGCGGACAAGAGACCCAGTACTTC. Its translation is CASSWSGQETQYF. The full variable domain, rest sourced from reference TRBV7-9 and TRBJ2-5, is DTGVSQNPRHKITKRGQNVTFRCDPISEHNRLYWYRQTLGQGPEFLTYFQNEAQLEKSRLLSDRFSAERPKGSFSTLEIQRTEQGDSAMYLCASSWSGQETQYFGPGTRLLVL.

This clonotype was seen only a few times. The chain has TRBV5-1 and TRBJ1-2, with TRBD1 as a possible D gene (5 bases). The V gene lost 7 bases and the J gene lost 3 bases, with 16 bases spanning the gap. CDR3 length equals 14 residues. Germline V lookup: CDR1 SGHRS, CDR2 YFSETQ. DNA for the CDR3: TGCGCCAGCCGTCTCGGGGCGATCGACTATGGCTACACCTTC. It translates to CASRLGAIDYGYTF. The full variable domain, completed using reference TRBV5-1 and TRBJ1-2, is KAGVTQTPRYLIKTRGQQVTLSCSPISGHRSVSWYQQTPGQGLQFLFEYFSETQRNKGNFPGRFSGRQFSNSRSEMNVSTLELGDSALYLCASRLGAIDYGYTFGSGTRLTVV.

The gene calls are TRBV3-1 and TRBJ2-1; D assignment may be TRBD1 or TRBD2 (5 bases each). The CDR3 length is 17 residues. Germline V gene sequence: CDR1 LGHDT, CDR2 YNNKEL (reference sequence). V dropped 0 bases and J dropped 8 bases, with 20 bases sitting between them. The CDR3 spells CASSQDVLQEKRDEQFF. Here the CDR3 DNA reads TGTGCCAGCAGCCAAGATGTTCTACAGGAAAAGAGGGATGAGCAGTTCTTC.

The genes are TRBV6-1 and TRBJ2-7; D is possibly TRBD1 (6 bases). V was pared by 6 bases and J by 5 bases, with 17 bases between. The germline gives CDR1 MNHNS, CDR2 SASEGT. CDR3 length: 14 amino acids. The DNA of the CDR3 is TGTGCCAGCAGCGATAGACAGGTTCGCAACGAGCAGTACTTC. Its translation is CASSDRQVRNEQYF.

The chain is built from TRBV6-5 and TRBJ1-1; possibly TRBD1 for D (6 bases). Trimming removed 2 bases from V and 0 bases from J, with 10 bases in between. The CDR3 runs 15 residues. Germline-derived CDR1 and CDR2 are MNHEY and SVGAGI. The CDR3 here is CASSYQGLMNTEAFF. CDR3 DNA: TGTGCCAGCAGTTACCAGGGGCTCATGAACACTGAAGCTTTCTTT.

This rearrangement joins TRBV7-2 to TRBJ2-2; weak D call: TRBD1 (5 bases). V lost 5 bases to trimming and J lost 5 bases, with 21 bases between them. CDR3 length: 17 amino acids. Germline V gene sequence: CDR1 SGHTA, CDR2 FQGNSA. CDR3 DNA sequence: TGTGCCAGCAGCCGAGGATTTACAGGTCCGGGTACCGGGGAGCTGTTTTTT. It codes for CASSRGFTGPGTGELFF.

The gene calls are TRBV20-1 and TRBJ1-2; the match to TRBD1 covers 9 bases. CDR1 and CDR2 (germline): DFQATT, SNEGSKA (reference sequence). The CDR3 loop spans 14 amino acids. Trimming cost V 3 bases and J 6 bases; bases outside gene matches: 8. The CDR3 spells CSASEGQGWNGYTF. The DNA for the CDR3 is TGCAGTGCTAGTGAAGGACAGGGGTGGAATGGCTACACCTTC.